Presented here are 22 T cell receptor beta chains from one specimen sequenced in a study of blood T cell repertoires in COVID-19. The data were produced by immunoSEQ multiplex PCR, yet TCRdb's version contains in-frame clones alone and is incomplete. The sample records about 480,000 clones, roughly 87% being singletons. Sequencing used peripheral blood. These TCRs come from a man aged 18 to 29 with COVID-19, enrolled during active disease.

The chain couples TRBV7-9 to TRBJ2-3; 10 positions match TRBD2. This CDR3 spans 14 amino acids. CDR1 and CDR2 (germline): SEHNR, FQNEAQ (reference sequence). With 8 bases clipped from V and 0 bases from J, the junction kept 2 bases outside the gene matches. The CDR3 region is CASGLAESTDTQYF. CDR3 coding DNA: TGTGCCAGCGGACTAGCGGAGAGCACAGATACGCAGTATTTT.

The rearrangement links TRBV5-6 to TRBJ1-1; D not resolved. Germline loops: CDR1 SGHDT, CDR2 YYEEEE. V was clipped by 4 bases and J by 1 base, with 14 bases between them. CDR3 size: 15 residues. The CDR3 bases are TGTGCCAGCAGCCTGATCCGGAGTGGGAACACTGAAGCTTTCTTT. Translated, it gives CASSLIRSGNTEAFF.

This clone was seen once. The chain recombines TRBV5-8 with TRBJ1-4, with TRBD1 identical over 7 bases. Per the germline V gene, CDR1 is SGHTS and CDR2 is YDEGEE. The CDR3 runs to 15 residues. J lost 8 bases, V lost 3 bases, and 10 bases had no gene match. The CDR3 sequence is CASSWRGGVGEKLFF. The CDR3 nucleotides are TGTGCCAGCAGCTGGAGAGGGGGCGTTGGGGAAAAACTGTTTTTT.

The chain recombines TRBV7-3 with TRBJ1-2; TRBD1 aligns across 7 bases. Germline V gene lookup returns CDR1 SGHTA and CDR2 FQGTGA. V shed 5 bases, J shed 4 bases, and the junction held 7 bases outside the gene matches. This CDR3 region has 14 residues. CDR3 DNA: TGTGCCAGCAGCACCCGGGACAGTCCCTATGGCTACACCTTC. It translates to CASSTRDSPYGYTF.

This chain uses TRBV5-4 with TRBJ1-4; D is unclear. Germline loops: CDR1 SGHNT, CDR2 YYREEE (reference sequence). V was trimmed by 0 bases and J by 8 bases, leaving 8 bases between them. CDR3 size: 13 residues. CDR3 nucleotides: TGTGCCAGCAGCTTGGATCTAGGAGAAAAACTGTTTTTT. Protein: CASSLDLGEKLFF.

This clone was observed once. CDR3 bases: TGTGCCAGCAGTTTATCGGGGAGGCCGGGGCGCGGGGAGCTGTTTTTT. Translation: CASSLSGRPGRGELFF. The V gene is TRBV27, the J gene TRBJ2-2, with D perhaps TRBD2 (6 bases). The CDR3 runs 16 residues. Germline values: CDR1 MNHEY, CDR2 SMNVEV (reference sequence). Deletions cut 0 bases from V and 7 bases from J, with 15 bases between.

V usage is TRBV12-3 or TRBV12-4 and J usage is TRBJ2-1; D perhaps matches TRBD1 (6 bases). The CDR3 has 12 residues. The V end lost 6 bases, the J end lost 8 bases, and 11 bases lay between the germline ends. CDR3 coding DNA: TGTGCCAGCAGCACAACAGGGCATGAGCAGTTCTTC. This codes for CASSTTGHEQFF.

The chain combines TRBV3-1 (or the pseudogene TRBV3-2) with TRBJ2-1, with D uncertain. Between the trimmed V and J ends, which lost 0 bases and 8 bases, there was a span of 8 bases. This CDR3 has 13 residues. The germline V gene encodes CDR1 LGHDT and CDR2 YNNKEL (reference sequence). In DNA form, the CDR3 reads TGTGCCAGCAGCCAAGACCCCCCCTATGAGCAGTTCTTC. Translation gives CASSQDPPYEQFF.

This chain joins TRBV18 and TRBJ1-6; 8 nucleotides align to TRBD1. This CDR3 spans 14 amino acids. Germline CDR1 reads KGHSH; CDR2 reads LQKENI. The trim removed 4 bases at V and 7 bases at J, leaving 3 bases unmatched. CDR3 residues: CASSLDRGNSPLHF. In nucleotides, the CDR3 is TGTGCCAGCTCACTTGACAGGGGCAATTCACCCCTCCACTTT.

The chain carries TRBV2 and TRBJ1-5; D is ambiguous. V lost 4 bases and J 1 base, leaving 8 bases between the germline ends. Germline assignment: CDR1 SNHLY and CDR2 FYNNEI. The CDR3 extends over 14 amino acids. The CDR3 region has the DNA TGTGCCAGCAGTGTGGTACAGAGCAATCAGCCCCAGCATTTT. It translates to CASSVVQSNQPQHF.

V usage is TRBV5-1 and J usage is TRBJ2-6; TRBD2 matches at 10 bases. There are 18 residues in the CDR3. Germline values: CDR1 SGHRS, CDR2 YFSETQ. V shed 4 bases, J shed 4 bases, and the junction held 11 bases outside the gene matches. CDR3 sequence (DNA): TGCGCCAGCAGCGGGGGACTAGCGAGAAGGGCGGGGGCCAACGTCCTGACTTTC. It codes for CASSGGLARRAGANVLTF.

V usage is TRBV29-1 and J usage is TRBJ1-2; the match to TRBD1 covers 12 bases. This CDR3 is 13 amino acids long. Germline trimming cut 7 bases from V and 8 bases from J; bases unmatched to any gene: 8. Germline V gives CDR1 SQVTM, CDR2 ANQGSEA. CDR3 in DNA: TGCAGCGGGGGACAGGGGGCACGGGAGGGCTACACCTTC. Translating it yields CSGGQGAREGYTF.

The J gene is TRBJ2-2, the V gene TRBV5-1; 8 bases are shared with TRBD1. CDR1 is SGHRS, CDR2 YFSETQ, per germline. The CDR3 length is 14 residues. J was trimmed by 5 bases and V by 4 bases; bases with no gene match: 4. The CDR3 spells CASSPGQDTGELFF. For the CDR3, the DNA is TGCGCCAGCAGCCCGGGACAGGATACCGGGGAGCTGTTTTTT.

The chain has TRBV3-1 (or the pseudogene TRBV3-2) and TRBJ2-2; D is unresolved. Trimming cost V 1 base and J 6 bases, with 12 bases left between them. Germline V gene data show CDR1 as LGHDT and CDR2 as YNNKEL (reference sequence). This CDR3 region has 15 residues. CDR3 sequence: CASSQAVLVAGELFF. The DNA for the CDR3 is TGTGCCAGCAGCCAAGCGGTTTTAGTGGCCGGGGAGCTGTTTTTT.

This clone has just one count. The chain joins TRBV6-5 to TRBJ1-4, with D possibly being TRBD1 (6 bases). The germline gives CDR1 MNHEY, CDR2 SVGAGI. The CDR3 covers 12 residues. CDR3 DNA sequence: TGTTCCGCACAGGGAGGGAATGAAAAACTGTTTTTT. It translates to CSAQGGNEKLFF.

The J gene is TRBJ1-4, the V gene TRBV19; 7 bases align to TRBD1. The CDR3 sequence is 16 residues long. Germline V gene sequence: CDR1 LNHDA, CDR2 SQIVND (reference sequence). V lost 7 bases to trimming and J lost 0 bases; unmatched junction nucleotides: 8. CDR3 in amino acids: CASIAYRGATNEKLFF. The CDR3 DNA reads TGTGCCAGTATCGCCTACAGGGGCGCAACTAATGAAAAACTGTTTTTT. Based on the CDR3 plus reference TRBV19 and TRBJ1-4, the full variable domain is DGGITQSPKYLFRKEGQNVTLSCEQNLNHDAMYWYRQDPGQGLRLIYYSQIVNDFQKGDIAEGYSVSREKKESFPLTVTSAQKNPTAFYLCASIAYRGATNEKLFFGSGTQLSVL.

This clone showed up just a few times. CDR3 coding DNA: TGCGCCAGCAGCCAAGACCAACAGGGACCTCAGCCCCAGCATTTT. Amino acids: CASSQDQQGPQPQHF. The chain couples TRBV4-1 to TRBJ1-5, with D maybe TRBD1 (6 bases). The length of the CDR3 is 15 residues. Between the trimmed V and J ends, which lost 0 bases and 6 bases, there was a span of 12 bases. CDR1 MGHRA and CDR2 YSYEKL come from the germline V gene.

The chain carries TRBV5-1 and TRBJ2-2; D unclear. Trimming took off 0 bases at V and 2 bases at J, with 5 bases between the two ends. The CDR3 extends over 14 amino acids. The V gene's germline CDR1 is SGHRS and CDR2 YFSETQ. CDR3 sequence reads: CASSLDRNTGELFF. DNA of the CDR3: TGCGCCAGCAGCTTGGACAGAAACACCGGGGAGCTGTTTTTT.

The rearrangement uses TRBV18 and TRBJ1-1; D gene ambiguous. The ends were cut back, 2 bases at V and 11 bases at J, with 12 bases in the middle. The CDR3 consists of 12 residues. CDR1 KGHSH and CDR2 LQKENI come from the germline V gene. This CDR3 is CASSPDAVSAFF. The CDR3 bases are TGTGCCAGCTCACCAGATGCGGTTTCCGCTTTCTTT.

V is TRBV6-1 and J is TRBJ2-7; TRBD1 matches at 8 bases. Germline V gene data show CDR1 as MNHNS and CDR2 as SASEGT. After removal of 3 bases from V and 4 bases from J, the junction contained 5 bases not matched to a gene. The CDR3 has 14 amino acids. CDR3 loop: CASSEGTGRYEQYF. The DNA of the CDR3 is TGTGCCAGCAGTGAGGGGACAGGCAGGTACGAGCAGTACTTC.

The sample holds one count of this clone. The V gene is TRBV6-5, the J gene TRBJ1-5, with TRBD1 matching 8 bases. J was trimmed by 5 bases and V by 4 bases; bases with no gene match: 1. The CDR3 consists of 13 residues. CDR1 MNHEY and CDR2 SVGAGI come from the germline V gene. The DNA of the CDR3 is TGTGCCAGCAGTTGGACAGGGCATCAGCCCCAGCATTTT. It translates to CASSWTGHQPQHF.

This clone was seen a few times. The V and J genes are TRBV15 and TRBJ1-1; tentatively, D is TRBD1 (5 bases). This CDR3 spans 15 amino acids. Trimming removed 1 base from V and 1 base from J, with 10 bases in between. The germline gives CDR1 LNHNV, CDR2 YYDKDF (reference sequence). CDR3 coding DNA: TGTGCCACCAGCAGAGGGGGGGTTGAGAACACTGAAGCTTTCTTT. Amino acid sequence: CATSRGGVENTEAFF.